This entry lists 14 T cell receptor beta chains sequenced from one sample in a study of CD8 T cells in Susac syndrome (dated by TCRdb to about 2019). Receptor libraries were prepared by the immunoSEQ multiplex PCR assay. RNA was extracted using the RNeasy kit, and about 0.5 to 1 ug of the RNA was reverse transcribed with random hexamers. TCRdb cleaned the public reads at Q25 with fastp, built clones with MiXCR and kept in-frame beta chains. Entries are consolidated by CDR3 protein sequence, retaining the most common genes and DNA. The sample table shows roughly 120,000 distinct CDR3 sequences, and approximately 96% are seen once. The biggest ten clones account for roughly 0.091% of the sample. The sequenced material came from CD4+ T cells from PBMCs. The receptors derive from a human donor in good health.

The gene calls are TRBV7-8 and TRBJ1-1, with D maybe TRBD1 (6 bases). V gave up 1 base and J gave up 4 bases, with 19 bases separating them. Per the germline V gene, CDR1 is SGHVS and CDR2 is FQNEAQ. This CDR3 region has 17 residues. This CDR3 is CASSLGRGRDIGTEAFF. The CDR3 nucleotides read TGTGCCAGCAGCTTAGGGCGTGGAAGGGACATAGGCACTGAAGCTTTCTTT.

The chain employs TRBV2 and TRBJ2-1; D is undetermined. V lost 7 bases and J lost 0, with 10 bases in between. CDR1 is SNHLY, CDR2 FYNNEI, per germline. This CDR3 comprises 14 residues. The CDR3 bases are TGTGCCAGCAATATCGGAACCTCCTACAATGAGCAGTTCTTC. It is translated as CASNIGTSYNEQFF.

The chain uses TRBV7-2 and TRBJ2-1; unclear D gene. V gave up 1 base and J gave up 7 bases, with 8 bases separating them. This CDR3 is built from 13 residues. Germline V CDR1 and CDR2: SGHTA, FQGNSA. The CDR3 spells CASSLGAGNEQFF. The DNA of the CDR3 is TGTGCCAGCAGCTTAGGAGCTGGGAATGAGCAGTTCTTC.

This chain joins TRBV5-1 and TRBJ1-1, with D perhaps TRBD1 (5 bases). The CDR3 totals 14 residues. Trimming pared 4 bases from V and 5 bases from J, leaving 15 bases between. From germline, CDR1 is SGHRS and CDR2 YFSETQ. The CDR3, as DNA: TGCGCCAGCAGCCCGCGCGGGGGAGGGACTGAAGCTTTCTTT. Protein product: CASSPRGGGTEAFF.

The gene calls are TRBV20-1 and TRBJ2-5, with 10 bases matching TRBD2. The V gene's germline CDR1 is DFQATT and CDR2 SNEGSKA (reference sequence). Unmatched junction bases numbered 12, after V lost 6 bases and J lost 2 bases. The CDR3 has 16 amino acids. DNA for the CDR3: TGCAGTGCCGACGCGACTAGCGGGCAGGCACAAGAGACCCAGTACTTC. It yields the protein CSADATSGQAQETQYF.

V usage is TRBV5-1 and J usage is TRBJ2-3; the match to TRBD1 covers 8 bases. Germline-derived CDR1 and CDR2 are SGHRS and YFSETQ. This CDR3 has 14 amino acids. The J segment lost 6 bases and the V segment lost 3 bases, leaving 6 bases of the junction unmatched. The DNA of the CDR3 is TGCGCCAGCAGCTATGGACAGGGAGATGATACGCAGTATTTT. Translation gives CASSYGQGDDTQYF. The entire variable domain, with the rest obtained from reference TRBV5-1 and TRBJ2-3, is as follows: KAGVTQTPRYLIKTRGQQVTLSCSPISGHRSVSWYQQTPGQGLQFLFEYFSETQRNKGNFPGRFSGRQFSNSRSEMNVSTLELGDSALYLCASSYGQGDDTQYFGPGTRLTVL.

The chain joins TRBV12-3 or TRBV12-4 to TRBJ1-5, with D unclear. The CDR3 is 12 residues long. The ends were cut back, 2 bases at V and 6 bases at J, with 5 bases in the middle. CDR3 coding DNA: TGTGCCAGCAGTTTAAATGGTCAGCCCCAGCATTTT. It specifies CASSLNGQPQHF.

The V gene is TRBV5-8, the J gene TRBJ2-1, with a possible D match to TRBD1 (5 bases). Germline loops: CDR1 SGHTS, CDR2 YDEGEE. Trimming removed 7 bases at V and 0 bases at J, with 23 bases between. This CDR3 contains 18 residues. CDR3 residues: CASALKDTILNSYNEQFF. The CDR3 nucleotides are TGTGCCAGCGCCCTTAAGGACACAATCCTCAACTCCTACAATGAGCAGTTCTTC.

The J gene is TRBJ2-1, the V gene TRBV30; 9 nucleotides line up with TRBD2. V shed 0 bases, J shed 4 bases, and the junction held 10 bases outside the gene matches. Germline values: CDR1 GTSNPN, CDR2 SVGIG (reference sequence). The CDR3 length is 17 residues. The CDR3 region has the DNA TGTGCCTGGAGTGTATCTCGCGGGAGGGCGGGGTACAATGAGCAGTTCTTC. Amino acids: CAWSVSRGRAGYNEQFF.

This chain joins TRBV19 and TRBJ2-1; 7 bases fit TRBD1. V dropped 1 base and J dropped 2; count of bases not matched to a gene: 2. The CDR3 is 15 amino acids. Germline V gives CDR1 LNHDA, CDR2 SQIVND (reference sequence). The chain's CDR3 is CASSIGGGAYNEQFF. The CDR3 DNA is TGTGCCAGTAGTATAGGAGGGGGCGCCTACAATGAGCAGTTCTTC.

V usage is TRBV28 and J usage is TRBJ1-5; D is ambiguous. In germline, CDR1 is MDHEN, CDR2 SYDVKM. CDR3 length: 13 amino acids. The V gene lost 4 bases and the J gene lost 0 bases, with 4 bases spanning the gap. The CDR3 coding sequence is TGTGCCAGCAGTTCCCTTAGCAATCAGCCCCAGCATTTT. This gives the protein CASSSLSNQPQHF.

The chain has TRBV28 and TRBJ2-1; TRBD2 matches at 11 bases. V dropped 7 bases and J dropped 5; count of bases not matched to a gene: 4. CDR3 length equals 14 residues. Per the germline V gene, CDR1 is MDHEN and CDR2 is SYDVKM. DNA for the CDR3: TGTGCCAGCAAGCCGGGACTAGCGGACAATGAGCAGTTCTTC. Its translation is CASKPGLADNEQFF.

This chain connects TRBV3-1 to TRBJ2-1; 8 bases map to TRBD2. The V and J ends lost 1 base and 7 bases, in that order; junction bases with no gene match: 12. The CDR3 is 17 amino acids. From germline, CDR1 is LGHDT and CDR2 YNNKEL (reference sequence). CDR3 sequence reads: CASSQGRRSGRRNEQFF. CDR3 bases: TGTGCCAGCAGCCAAGGTCGCAGGAGCGGGAGAAGGAATGAGCAGTTCTTC.

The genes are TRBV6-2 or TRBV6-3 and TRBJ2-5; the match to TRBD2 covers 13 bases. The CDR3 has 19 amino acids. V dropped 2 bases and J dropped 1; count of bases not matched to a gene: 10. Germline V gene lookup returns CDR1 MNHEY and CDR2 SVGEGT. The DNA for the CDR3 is TGTGCCAGCAGTTACCCCAGAGGACTAGCGGGAGAAGCCCAAGAGACCCAGTACTTC. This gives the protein CASSYPRGLAGEAQETQYF.